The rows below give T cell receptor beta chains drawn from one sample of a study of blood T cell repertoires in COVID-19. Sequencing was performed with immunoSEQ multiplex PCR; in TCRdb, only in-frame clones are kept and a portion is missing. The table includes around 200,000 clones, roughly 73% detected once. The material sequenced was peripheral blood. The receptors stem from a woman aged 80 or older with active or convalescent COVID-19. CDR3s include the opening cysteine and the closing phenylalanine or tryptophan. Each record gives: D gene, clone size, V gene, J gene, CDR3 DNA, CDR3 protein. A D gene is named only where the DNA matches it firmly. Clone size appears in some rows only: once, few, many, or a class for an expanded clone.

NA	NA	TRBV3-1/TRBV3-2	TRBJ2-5	TGTGCCAGCAGCCAAGGGGCGGAGACCCAGTACTTC	CASSQGAETQYF
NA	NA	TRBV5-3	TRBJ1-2	TGTGCCAGAAGCTTGGTTATTAACTATGGCTACACCTTC	CARSLVINYGYTF
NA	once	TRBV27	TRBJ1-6	TGTGCCAGCAGCGAACTGACAGGCAATAATTCACCCCTCCACTTT	CASSELTGNNSPLHF
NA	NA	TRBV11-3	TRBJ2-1	TGTGCCAGCAGTCCATCTATGGCTGGGAGTGAGCAGTTCTTC	CASSPSMAGSEQFF
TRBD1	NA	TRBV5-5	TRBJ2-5	TGTGCCAGCAGCCTAGACCGGGCCGCCAGGGGGGAGACCCAGTACTTC	CASSLDRAARGETQYF
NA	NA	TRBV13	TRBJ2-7	TGTGCCAGCAGCCCCGGGGTTTTTTACGAGCAGTACTTC	CASSPGVFYEQYF
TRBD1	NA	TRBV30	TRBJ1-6	TGTGCCTGGAGCGCGGACAGGGGAATCTGGTCACCCCTCCACTTT	CAWSADRGIWSPLHF
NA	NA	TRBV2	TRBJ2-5	TGTGCCAGCAGTGTATCAGTACAAGAGACCCAGTACTTC	CASSVSVQETQYF
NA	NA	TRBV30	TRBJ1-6	TGTGCCTGGAGATCGGGGGGGACGAATTCACCCCTCCACTTT	CAWRSGGTNSPLHF
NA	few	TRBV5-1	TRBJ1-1	TGCGCCAGCAGCTTGGTTAGGGGGACTGAAGCTTTCTTT	CASSLVRGTEAFF
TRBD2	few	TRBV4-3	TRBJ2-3	TGCGCCAGCAGCCAAGATCGACTAGCGGGCACAGATACGCAGTATTTT	CASSQDRLAGTDTQYF
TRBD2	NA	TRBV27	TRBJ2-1	TGTGCCACCATGGGGCTAGCGGTTTCCTACAATGAGCAGTTCTTC	CATMGLAVSYNEQFF
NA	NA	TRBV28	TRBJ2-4	TGTGCCAGCACCCTAGGGGGTTCCAAAAACATTCAGTACTTC	CASTLGGSKNIQYF
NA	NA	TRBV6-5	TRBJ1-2	TGTGCCAGCAGTCAAAGGGGTCTCTATGGCTACACCTTC	CASSQRGLYGYTF
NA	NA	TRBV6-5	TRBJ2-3	TGTGCCAGCCTGAGGATGGGTTCGACAGATACGCAGTATTTT	CASLRMGSTDTQYF
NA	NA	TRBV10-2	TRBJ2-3	TGCGCCAGCAGTGAGCAGGTGGGAGCCACAGATACGCAGTATTTT	CASSEQVGATDTQYF
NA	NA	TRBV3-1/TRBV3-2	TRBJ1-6	TGTGCCAGCAGCCCCCTCTGGCAGGGGAGTTCACCCCTCCACTTT	CASSPLWQGSSPLHF
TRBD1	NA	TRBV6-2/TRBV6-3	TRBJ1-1	TGTGCCAGCAGTTGGGGCAGGGGGCGAGTCACTGAAGCTTTCTTT	CASSWGRGRVTEAFF
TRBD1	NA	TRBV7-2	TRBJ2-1	TGTGCCAGCAGCTTAGGCCCGGACAGGGACAATGAGCAGTTCTTC	CASSLGPDRDNEQFF
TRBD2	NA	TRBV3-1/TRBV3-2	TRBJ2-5	TGTGCCAGCAGCCTACGGGGGGAAGAGACCCAGTACTTC	CASSLRGEETQYF
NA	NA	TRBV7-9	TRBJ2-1	TGTGCCAGCAGCTTAACAGCCTACAATGAGCAGTTCTTC	CASSLTAYNEQFF
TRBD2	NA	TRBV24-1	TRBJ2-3	TGTGCCACCGGGGCCCGGGGGGGGGTAAAATCGACAGATACGCAGTATTTT	CATGARGGVKSTDTQYF
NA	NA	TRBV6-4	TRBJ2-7	TGTGCCAGCAACCCTGACAGGGAGGACTACGAGCAGTACTTC	CASNPDREDYEQYF
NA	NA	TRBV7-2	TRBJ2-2	TGTGCCAGCAGCTTACACAGGGCAGGGTTAGGGACCGGGGAGCTGTTTTTT	CASSLHRAGLGTGELFF
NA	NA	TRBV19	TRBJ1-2	TGTGCCGATCTTAGGGGCTATGGCTACACCTTC	CADLRGYGYTF
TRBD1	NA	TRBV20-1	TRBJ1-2	TGCAGTGCTAGTCATTGGCAGGGGGCTGGCTACACCTTC	CSASHWQGAGYTF
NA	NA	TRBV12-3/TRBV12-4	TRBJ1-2	TGTGCCAGCAGCCTGACAGGACTCTATGGCTACACCTTC	CASSLTGLYGYTF
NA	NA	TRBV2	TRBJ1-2	TGTGCCAGCAGTGGGGCGGACACAAGATCAAACTATGGCTACACCTTC	CASSGADTRSNYGYTF
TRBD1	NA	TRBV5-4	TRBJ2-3	TGTGCCAGCAGCCAGGGACAGAACACAGATACGCAGTATTTT	CASSQGQNTDTQYF
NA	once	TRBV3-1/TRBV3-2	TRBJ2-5	TGTGCCAGCAGCCAATATCTCCCCACAGCGGCCCAAGAGACCCAGTACTTC	CASSQYLPTAAQETQYF
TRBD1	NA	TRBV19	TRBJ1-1	TGTGCCAGTAGTACCCCAGACAGGGCGTTGAACACTGAAGCTTTCTTT	CASSTPDRALNTEAFF
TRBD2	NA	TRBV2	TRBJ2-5	TGTGCCAGCAGTGTAACTAGCGGGGAGCAAGAGACCCAGTACTTC	CASSVTSGEQETQYF
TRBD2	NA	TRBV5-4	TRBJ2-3	TGTGCCAGCAGCTCGAGACTAGCGGGGGCAGATACGCAGTATTTT	CASSSRLAGADTQYF
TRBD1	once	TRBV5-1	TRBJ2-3	TGCGCCAGCAGCTTGGGACAGGGGGGGACAGATACGCAGTATTTT	CASSLGQGGTDTQYF
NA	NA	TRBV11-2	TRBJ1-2	TGTGCCAGCAGCTTATCGGGGGATGGCTACACCTTC	CASSLSGDGYTF